The 26 T cell receptor beta chains listed next were all sequenced from one sample in a study of cytomegalovirus exposure and HLA in healthy donors. The study ran its PCR with 60 Vbeta and 13 Jbeta primers. Data came from immunoSEQ multiplex PCR; TCRdb stores just in-frame clones and leaves some out. The table shows approximately 170,000 clones, with around 85% occurring only once. Source material: PBMCs. The receptors shown here come from a boy aged 2-15 years in good health and CMV-seronegative.

The chain has TRBV5-1 and TRBJ2-3, with D unclear. Germline V CDR1 and CDR2: SGHRS, YFSETQ. The CDR3 has 13 amino acids. V lost 1 base to trimming and J lost 5 bases, with 8 bases between them. As DNA, the CDR3 is TGCGCCAGCAGCTTGTCGTCGGGAGATACGCAGTATTTT. Translation: CASSLSSGDTQYF. Full variable domain (rest looked up from reference TRBV5-1 and TRBJ2-3): KAGVTQTPRYLIKTRGQQVTLSCSPISGHRSVSWYQQTPGQGLQFLFEYFSETQRNKGNFPGRFSGRQFSNSRSEMNVSTLELGDSALYLCASSLSSGDTQYFGPGTRLTVL.

The chain has TRBV28 and TRBJ2-1; 9 nucleotides agree with TRBD2. V shed 6 bases and J 6 bases; nucleotides not matched to a gene: 9. Germline lookup yields CDR1 MDHEN and CDR2 SYDVKM. This CDR3 region has 15 residues. The CDR3 DNA reads TGTGCCAGCAGCCTAACTAGCGGGTTTGTCAATGAGCAGTTCTTC. Translated: CASSLTSGFVNEQFF.

The V call is TRBV25-1, the J call TRBJ1-5; TRBD1 is a possible D gene (5 bases). Trimming removed 4 bases at V and 4 bases at J, with 8 bases between. Germline V lookup: CDR1 MGHDK, CDR2 SYGVNS. The CDR3 runs 13 residues. CDR3 in DNA: TGTGCCAGCAGTGGAACAGGTAATCAGCCCCAGCATTTT. Its protein product is CASSGTGNQPQHF. The whole variable domain, filled in from reference TRBV25-1 and TRBJ1-5, reads EADIYQTPRYLVIGTGKKITLECSQTMGHDKMYWYQQDPGMELHLIHYSYGVNSTEKGDLSSESTVSRIRTEHFPLTLESARPSHTSQYLCASSGTGNQPQHFGDGTRLSIL.

This chain uses TRBV28 with TRBJ1-5; D uncertain. Germline V gene lookup returns CDR1 MDHEN and CDR2 SYDVKM. Trimming stripped 8 bases from V and 0 bases from J, with 11 bases between. The CDR3 spans 14 residues. The DNA for the CDR3 is TGTGCCAGCGGGAGAGATTATAGCAATCAGCCCCAGCATTTT. Amino acid sequence: CASGRDYSNQPQHF.

This chain uses TRBV11-3 with TRBJ1-5, with D unclear. Germline assignment: CDR1 SGHNT and CDR2 YENEEA. Trimming pared 5 bases from V and 1 base from J, leaving 18 bases between. This CDR3 spans 17 amino acids. The CDR3 DNA follows: TGTGCCAGCAGCCCCCGCCCTCGGGGAGTGAGCAATCAGCCCCAGCATTTT. This sequence encodes CASSPRPRGVSNQPQHF. Based on the CDR3 plus reference TRBV11-3 and TRBJ1-5, the full variable domain is EAGVVQSPRYKIIEKKQPVAFWCNPISGHNTLYWYLQNLGQGPELLIRYENEEAVDDSQLPKDRFSAERLKGVDSTLKIQPAELGDSAVYLCASSPRPRGVSNQPQHFGDGTRLSIL.

V gene TRBV28 combines with J gene TRBJ2-7, with a tentative D call TRBD1 (7 bases). Per germline, CDR1 MDHEN and CDR2 SYDVKM. The CDR3 consists of 14 residues. V was pared by 7 bases and J by 2 bases, with 15 bases between. CDR3 protein: CASTQGGRAYEQYV. Here the CDR3 DNA reads TGTGCCAGCACCCAGGGGGGACGGGCCTACGAGCAGTACGTC.

The rearrangement links TRBV10-2 to TRBJ2-3; 9 nucleotides line up with TRBD2. After removal of 4 bases from V and 2 bases from J, the junction contained 7 bases not matched to a gene. CDR3 length: 16 residues. The germline V gene has CDR1 WSHSY and CDR2 SAAADI. DNA for the CDR3: TGCGCCAGCAGTGGATCCGGGACTAGCCTCACAGATACGCAGTATTTT. Protein product: CASSGSGTSLTDTQYF.

V usage is TRBV2 and J usage is TRBJ1-1; D might be TRBD1 (5 bases). Trimming removed 2 bases from V and 11 bases from J, with 21 bases in between. The germline V gene has CDR1 SNHLY and CDR2 FYNNEI. CDR3 size: 15 residues. In DNA, the CDR3 is TGTGCCAGCAGTGAATTGGGGCGGATTGCAGGAATGGCTTTCTTT. Its translation is CASSELGRIAGMAFF.

This chain uses TRBV5-1 with TRBJ2-1; 7 positions agree with TRBD2. From germline, CDR1 is SGHRS and CDR2 YFSETQ. V lost 1 base and J lost 6; bases outside the gene matches: 10. The CDR3 is 16 amino acids. The CDR3: CASSLRSNPGGNEQFF. CDR3 nucleotides: TGCGCCAGCAGCTTGAGGTCTAATCCGGGGGGCAATGAGCAGTTCTTC. Drawing the rest from reference TRBV5-1 and TRBJ2-1, the complete variable domain is KAGVTQTPRYLIKTRGQQVTLSCSPISGHRSVSWYQQTPGQGLQFLFEYFSETQRNKGNFPGRFSGRQFSNSRSEMNVSTLELGDSALYLCASSLRSNPGGNEQFFGPGTRLTVL.

The chain recombines TRBV5-6 with TRBJ2-5; TRBD2 aligns across 8 bases. TRBJ2-7 matches the DNA end more closely, so the J call is doubtful. CDR1 and CDR2 (germline): SGHDT, YYEEEE. This CDR3 region has 14 residues. The DNA for the CDR3 is TGTGCCAGCAGCTTTAGCGGGAAAAGGTACGAGCAGTACTTC. This codes for CASSFSGKRYEQYF.

The J gene is TRBJ2-1, the V gene TRBV11-2; 9 bases line up with TRBD2. CDR1 and CDR2 from the germline V gene are SGHAT and FQNNGV. V was pared by 2 bases and J by 6 bases, with 14 bases of the junction left unmatched. This CDR3 contains 18 residues. CDR3: CASSLRTVAGGRRNEQFF. DNA for the CDR3: TGTGCCAGCAGCTTACGGACTGTGGCGGGGGGGCGACGCAATGAGCAGTTCTTC. The whole variable domain, filled in from reference TRBV11-2 and TRBJ2-1, reads EAGVAQSPRYKIIEKRQSVAFWCNPISGHATLYWYQQILGQGPKLLIQFQNNGVVDDSQLPKDRFSAERLKGVDSTLKIQPAKLEDSAVYLCASSLRTVAGGRRNEQFFGPGTRLTVL.

The J gene is TRBJ2-7, the V gene TRBV15; 9 bases map to TRBD1. Germline V lookup: CDR1 LNHNV, CDR2 YYDKDF (reference sequence). V gave up 5 bases and J gave up 6 bases; unmatched junction bases: 14. The CDR3 is 16 amino acids. As DNA, the CDR3 is TGTGCCACCAGCCGTTTCGGCGGGGACAGGGTAAGCGAGCAGTACTTC. This encodes CATSRFGGDRVSEQYF.

The rearrangement joins TRBV10-2 to TRBJ2-7, with 8 bases identical to TRBD2. The CDR3 is 13 amino acids. Germline trimming cut 6 bases from V and 1 base from J; bases unmatched to any gene: 2. Germline values: CDR1 WSHSY, CDR2 SAAADI. CDR3 residues: CASRGLVSYEQYF. CDR3 bases: TGCGCCAGCAGGGGACTAGTTTCCTACGAGCAGTACTTC.

This chain connects TRBV5-1 to TRBJ2-3; 8 bases map to TRBD2. The CDR3 has 15 residues. The V segment lost 2 bases and the J segment 6 bases; nucleotides outside the gene matches: 8. Germline-derived CDR1 and CDR2 are SGHRS and YFSETQ. The CDR3 bases are TGCGCCAGCAGCTTCGGGGGGGACCCTAAGGATACGCAGTATTTT. Its translation: CASSFGGDPKDTQYF.

CDR3 amino acids: CASSYLEQGAEAFF. In nucleotides, the CDR3 is TGTGCCAGCAGTTACCTGGAACAGGGGGCTGAAGCTTTCTTT. The J gene is TRBJ1-1, the V gene TRBV6-6; 8 bases fit TRBD1. The CDR3 length is 14 residues. V gave up 2 bases and J gave up 6 bases; unmatched junction bases: 5. Germline lookup yields CDR1 MNHNY and CDR2 SVGAGI (reference sequence).

The gene calls are TRBV19 and TRBJ2-2; TRBD1 agrees at 7 bases. V lost 6 bases to trimming and J lost 2 bases; unmatched junction nucleotides: 15. CDR1 and CDR2 (germline): LNHDA, SQIVND (reference sequence). The CDR3 runs to 18 residues. The CDR3 nucleotides are TGTGCCAGTAGCCCCTACCAGGGGGACATCGATAACACCGGGGAGCTGTTTTTT. Protein: CASSPYQGDIDNTGELFF.

This clone came up a few times. V gene TRBV29-1 combines with J gene TRBJ2-3; TRBD1 might be the D (7 bases). Germline V gives CDR1 SQVTM, CDR2 ANQGSEA. CDR3 length equals 15 residues. V lost 6 bases and J 2 bases, leaving 18 bases between the germline ends. CDR3 nucleotides: TGCAGCGTGGAACAGGGCAGGGGGGCCACAGATACGCAGTATTTT. Translation: CSVEQGRGATDTQYF.

V usage is TRBV4-1 and J usage is TRBJ2-5; 8 positions agree with TRBD2. Germline V gene sequence: CDR1 MGHRA, CDR2 YSYEKL. CDR3 length: 13 residues. V shed 1 base, J shed 5 bases, and the junction held 0 bases outside the gene matches. CDR3 loop: CASSQAGGETQYF. The CDR3 region has the DNA TGCGCCAGCAGCCAAGCGGGAGGGGAGACCCAGTACTTC.

The genes are TRBV11-2 and TRBJ2-1, with D uncertain. The germline gives CDR1 SGHAT, CDR2 FQNNGV. Between the trimmed V and J ends, which lost 5 bases and 0 bases, there was a span of 20 bases. CDR3 length equals 18 residues. CDR3 sequence reads: CASSLRYWAENSYNEQFF. The CDR3 coding sequence is TGTGCCAGCAGCCTTAGATATTGGGCAGAAAACTCCTACAATGAGCAGTTCTTC.

This clone came up a few times. The rearrangement links TRBV6-5 to TRBJ2-5; 9 bases are shared with TRBD1. V lost 5 bases and J lost 2; bases outside the gene matches: 6. CDR1 is MNHEY, CDR2 SVGAGI, per germline. The CDR3 is made up of 15 amino acids. Here the CDR3 reads CASSRGQGDQETQYF. The CDR3 DNA reads as TGTGCCAGCAGTAGGGGACAGGGAGATCAAGAGACCCAGTACTTC.

The V call is TRBV6-4, the J call TRBJ2-1, with 9 bases that match TRBD1. V was pared by 5 bases and J by 7 bases, with 9 bases of the junction left unmatched. Germline CDR1 and CDR2: MRHNA and SNTAGT. The CDR3 loop spans 15 amino acids. CDR3 nucleotides: TGTGCCAGCAGTCCGGGACAGGGTGGGGTGAATGAGCAGTTCTTC. Its protein is CASSPGQGGVNEQFF.

J is TRBJ2-1 and V is TRBV2; 7 positions match TRBD2. Germline V gene sequence: CDR1 SNHLY, CDR2 FYNNEI. This CDR3 is 14 amino acids long. Unmatched junction bases numbered 9, after V lost 11 bases and J lost 2 bases. CDR3 nucleotides: TGTGCCGGCGACAAGCGGGAAGCCTACAATGAGCAGTTCTTC. Translating gives CAGDKREAYNEQFF.

The rearrangement uses TRBV28 and TRBJ1-4, with D perhaps matching TRBD1 (5 bases). In germline, CDR1 is MDHEN, CDR2 SYDVKM. Deletions cut 6 bases from V and 7 bases from J, with 21 bases between. The CDR3 sequence is 16 residues long. CDR3 protein: CASSKGGSGGSEKLFF. CDR3 bases: TGTGCCAGCAGCAAAGGTGGCAGCGGGGGAAGTGAAAAACTGTTTTTT.

This clone was found a few times. The chain couples TRBV7-8 to TRBJ1-5; 7 bases align to TRBD1. This CDR3 is built from 16 residues. With 1 base clipped from V and 1 base from J, the junction kept 4 bases outside the gene matches. Germline loops: CDR1 SGHVS, CDR2 FQNEAQ. The CDR3 spells CASSLEGAISNQPQHF. In DNA, the CDR3 is TGTGCCAGCAGCTTAGAGGGGGCGATAAGCAATCAGCCCCAGCATTTT.

The CDR3: CASSYGQGANIQYF. CDR3 in DNA: TGCGCCAGCAGCTACGGACAGGGGGCAAACATTCAGTACTTC. The chain links TRBV5-1 to TRBJ2-4; 11 positions match TRBD1. CDR3 length equals 14 residues. The J segment lost 6 bases and the V segment lost 3 bases, leaving 2 bases of the junction unmatched. Germline-derived CDR1 and CDR2 are SGHRS and YFSETQ.

A note on this clone: The sample holds other DNA sequences that translate to the same CDR3. The chain combines TRBV30 with TRBJ1-1; D may be TRBD1 (6 bases). The CDR3 consists of 13 residues. The germline V and J ends were trimmed by 3 bases and 3 bases, with 11 bases remaining between them. Germline CDR1 reads GTSNPN; CDR2 reads SVGIG (reference sequence). The CDR3 loop is CAWSANRDTEAFF. CDR3 nucleotide sequence: TGTGCCTGGAGCGCTAACAGGGACACTGAAGCTTTCTTT. Using reference TRBV30 and TRBJ1-1 for the parts outside the CDR3, the full variable domain is SQTIHQWPATLVQPVGSPLSLECTVEGTSNPNLYWYRQAAGRGLQLLFYSVGIGQISSEVPQNLSASRPQDRQFILSSKKLLLSDSGFYLCAWSANRDTEAFFGQGTRLTVV.